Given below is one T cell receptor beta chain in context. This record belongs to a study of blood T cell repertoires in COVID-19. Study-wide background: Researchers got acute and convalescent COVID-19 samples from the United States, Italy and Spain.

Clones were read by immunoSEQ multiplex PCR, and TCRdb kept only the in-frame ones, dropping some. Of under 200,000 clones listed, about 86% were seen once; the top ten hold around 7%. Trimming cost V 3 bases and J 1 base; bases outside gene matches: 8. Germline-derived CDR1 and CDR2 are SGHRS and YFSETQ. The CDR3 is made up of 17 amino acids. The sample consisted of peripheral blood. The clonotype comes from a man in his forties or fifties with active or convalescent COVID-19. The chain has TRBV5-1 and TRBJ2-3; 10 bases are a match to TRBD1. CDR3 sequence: CASSSRFGTGGTDTQYF. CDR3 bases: TGCGCCAGCAGCTCGAGGTTTGGGACAGGGGGCACAGATACGCAGTATTTT.